The source of this TCR beta chain is a study of T cell responses to AZD1222 COVID-19 vaccine. Study as a whole: Combined were second doses at about 4 or about 12 weeks. Study-wide findings and caveats: Donors skewed white British and female; clonal diversity was possibly underestimated. The study reported that nearly half of spike-specific TCRs target unmutated variant regions. At baseline, just five or six AZD1222 recipients tested seropositive.

Generated by immunoSEQ multiplex PCR, the TCRdb table keeps only in-frame clones and is missing some. The table lists roughly 180,000 clones, about 89% of them singletons, with under 2.5% in the top ten. Of note for this clone: The target antigen is unknown.

This receptor was identified in an adult in good health. Source: peripheral blood, taken on day 0 of AZD1222 vaccination.

The DNA for the CDR3 is TGCGCCAGCAGTGATTCCGCTGGGACGGTAAACTACGAGCAGTACTTC. Amino acid sequence: CASSDSAGTVNYEQYF. The chain uses TRBV10-2 and TRBJ2-7; D tentatively reads TRBD1 or TRBD2 (5 bases each). Trimming took 3 bases from V and 3 from J, leaving 18 bases between them. CDR3 size: 16 residues. Germline V gives CDR1 WSHSY, CDR2 SAAADI.